The present TCR beta chain was sequenced within a study of cytotoxic CD8 clonotypes in ibrutinib-treated CLL. About the research overall: 24 partial and 2 complete responses; at median around 71 months, roughly 15 remitted, about twelve progressed. Among the samples, the mean was roughly 280,000 productive templates and fewer than 95,000 productive rearrangements.

Libraries of TCR beta were made from approximately 1.9 micrograms of genomic DNA that came from cryopreserved PBMCs. The length of the CDR3 is 13 residues. Trimming shortened V by 5 bases and J by 2 bases, and 10 bases separated the two germline ends. Germline CDR1 is SGHAT and CDR2 is FQNNGV. T cells were sequenced at a targeted depth of 1 in 200,000 to 1 in 1 million. Measured with immunoSEQ multiplex PCR; TCRdb has only the in-frame clones, and not every one. The data contain some 350,000 clones, 67% of them singletons. This clone was observed a handful of times. This chain links TRBV11-2 with TRBJ2-7, with D unresolved. The receptor's source is a human donor with chronic lymphocytic leukemia. The material sequenced was PBMCs, taken after 36 months of ibrutinib treatment. The DNA of the CDR3 is TGTGCCAGCAGCGGTAGGACCCCCTACGAGCAGTACTTC. Residues: CASSGRTPYEQYF. Using reference TRBV11-2 and TRBJ2-7 for the parts outside the CDR3, the full variable domain is EAGVAQSPRYKIIEKRQSVAFWCNPISGHATLYWYQQILGQGPKLLIQFQNNGVVDDSQLPKDRFSAERLKGVDSTLKIQPAKLEDSAVYLCASSGRTPYEQYFGPGTRLTVT.